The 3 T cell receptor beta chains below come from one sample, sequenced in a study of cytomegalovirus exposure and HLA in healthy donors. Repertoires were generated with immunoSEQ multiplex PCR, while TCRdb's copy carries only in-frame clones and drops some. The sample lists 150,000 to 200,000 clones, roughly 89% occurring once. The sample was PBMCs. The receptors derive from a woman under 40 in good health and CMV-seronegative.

The CDR3 bases are TGTGCCAGTAGCCTGGCGGCTGGAAACACCATATATTTT. Its protein product is CASSLAAGNTIYF. J is TRBJ1-3 and V is TRBV19; no reliable D call. Trimming shortened V by 6 bases and J by 2 bases, and 8 bases separated the two germline ends. The germline gives CDR1 LNHDA, CDR2 SQIVND (reference sequence). The CDR3 is 13 amino acids. The full variable domain, rest sourced from reference TRBV19 and TRBJ1-3, is DGGITQSPKYLFRKEGQNVTLSCEQNLNHDAMYWYRQDPGQGLRLIYYSQIVNDFQKGDIAEGYSVSREKKESFPLTVTSAQKNPTAFYLCASSLAAGNTIYFGEGSWLTVV.

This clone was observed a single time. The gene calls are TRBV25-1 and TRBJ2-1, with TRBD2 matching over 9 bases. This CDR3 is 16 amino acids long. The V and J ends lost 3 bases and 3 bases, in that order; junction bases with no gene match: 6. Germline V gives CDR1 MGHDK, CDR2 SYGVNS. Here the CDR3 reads CASSELRGGDYNEQFF. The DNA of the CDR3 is TGTGCCAGCAGTGAGCTGCGGGGGGGCGACTACAATGAGCAGTTCTTC.

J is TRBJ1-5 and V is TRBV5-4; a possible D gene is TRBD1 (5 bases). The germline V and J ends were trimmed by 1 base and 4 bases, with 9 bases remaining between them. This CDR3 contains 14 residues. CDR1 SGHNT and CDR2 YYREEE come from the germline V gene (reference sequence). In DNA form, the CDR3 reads TGTGCCAGCAGCTTGATGGGGACTAATCAGCCCCAGCATTTT. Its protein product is CASSLMGTNQPQHF.